This T cell receptor beta chain was profiled in a study of blood T cells in healthy people across ages. For this clonotype: The target antigen is unknown.

The study, taken as a whole, reports: Roughly linear declines in TCR beta diversity per million T cells occurred with age.

Per sample, no less than 5 micrograms of total RNA were extracted. Alongside a J-beta primer mix, a sample-barcoded 5' primer served in a second PCR lasting roughly 6 to 11 cycles. Each cDNA was tagged by a template-switch adaptor containing 12 random nucleotides. One entry per CDR3 protein, called by TCRdb with MiXCR from the 5' RACE reads. Seen here are around 520,000 distinct CDR3 sequences, 27% observed once, and the top ten hold 3% to 4%. The CDR3 has 18 amino acids. V shed 4 bases, J shed 0 bases, and the junction held 4 bases outside the gene matches. Germline CDR1 reads SEHNR; CDR2 reads FQNEAQ (reference sequence). This same sample was also taken into another study, of T cells of mothers and their children. That report notes: The study obtained over 8.5 million TCR beta CDR3 reads per mother and a few million per child.

The receptor was isolated from a boy younger than 10 in good health. The chain carries TRBV7-9 and TRBJ2-6; 12 bases match TRBD2. The sequenced material came from blood. The CDR3 DNA reads as TGTGCCAGCAGCTCCGGACTAGCGGGGATCTCTGGGGCCAACGTCCTGACTTTC. Its translation: CASSSGLAGISGANVLTF.